This T cell receptor (beta chain) was documented in a study of blood T cell repertoires in COVID-19. Trimming took 2 bases from V and 8 from J, leaving 9 bases between them. The germline CDR1 and CDR2 sequences are GTSNPN and SVGIG (reference sequence). This CDR3 has 11 amino acids. Clones were sequenced by immunoSEQ multiplex PCR, and TCRdb holds only the in-frame ones, with some missing. The data show 330,000 or so clones, approximately 88% seen once. V usage is TRBV30 and J usage is TRBJ1-1; D may be TRBD1 (5 bases). The TCR sequence derives from a man in his thirties or forties who had recovered from COVID-19. Sequenced input: PBMCs or T cells enriched from blood (not recorded which). This CDR3 reads CAWSTTAEAFF. CDR3 DNA sequence: TGTGCCTGGAGTACGACAGCAGAAGCTTTCTTT.